This T cell receptor beta chain was captured by sequencing in a study of T cell repertoires in cytomegalovirus infection. Looking at the study overall: Signatures in public TCR beta sequences pointed to both CMV infection and matching HLA type.

This clonotype was detected ten times or more. Antigen specificity is unknown. TCRdb re-analysed the reads in MiXCR, keeping a single row per CDR3 protein. Here the sample spans nearly 650,000 distinct CDR3 sequences, more than 20% being singletons. Germline CDR1 reads SGHTA; CDR2 reads FQGTGA. With 5 bases clipped from V and 11 bases from J, the junction kept 9 bases outside the gene matches. The CDR3 is made up of 14 amino acids. Study findings and constraints: Cumulative public TCR beta family frequency identified CMV carriers with the relevant HLA. The ex vivo response was dominated by HLA-C-restricted CMV-specific TCR beta clonotypes.

This receptor was taken from a human donor in good health (CMV status not recorded). Some clones in this sample may be carry-over from other donors' samples. The sample was CD8+ T cells from PBMCs. The rearrangement joins TRBV7-3 to TRBJ1-6; the match to TRBD1 covers 7 bases. The chain's CDR3 is CASSQTGSNTPLHF. For the CDR3, the DNA is TGTGCCAGCAGCCAGACAGGGTCGAATACACCCCTCCACTTT.